This TCR beta chain was recorded in a study of technical replicates of blood from a few donors. This CDR3 spans 15 amino acids. The V and J ends lost 3 bases and 3 bases respectively, with 15 bases between them. Germline CDR1 SGHAT, CDR2 FQNNGV. Profiling relied on immunoSEQ multiplex PCR, and the TCRdb table lists in-frame clones only, not all of them. The top ten clones hold 0.3% to 0.35% of a sample with more than 65,000 clones, 95% to 98% of them seen once. Sequenced input: T cells isolated from PBMCs. The genes are TRBV11-2 and TRBJ2-7, with a possible D match to TRBD2 (5 bases). The TCR sequence derives from a human donor in good health. CDR3 loop: CASSFPSPVIYEQYF. DNA of the CDR3: TGTGCCAGCAGCTTCCCTAGCCCGGTGATCTACGAGCAGTACTTC.